This passage covers 30 T cell receptor beta chains from one sample sequenced in a study of blood T cell repertoires in COVID-19. Sequenced by immunoSEQ multiplex PCR; TCRdb stores in-frame clones only, minus some. The table records 140,000 to 150,000 clones, about 82% of them present only once. The sample consisted of peripheral blood. All receptors derive from a woman aged 40 to 55 with active or convalescent COVID-19.

V usage is TRBV3-1 (or the pseudogene TRBV3-2) and J usage is TRBJ1-1; unclear D gene. Looked up from germline, CDR1 is LGHDT and CDR2 is YNNKEL (reference sequence). Trimming left V 0 bases short and J 0 bases short, with 11 bases between. This CDR3 has 16 amino acids. CDR3: CASSQEGRNMNTEAFF. DNA of the CDR3: TGTGCCAGCAGCCAAGAGGGCAGAAACATGAACACTGAAGCTTTCTTT.

J is TRBJ2-7 and V is TRBV5-6; TRBD1 is a possible D gene (6 bases). Trimming shortened V by 0 bases and J by 0 bases, and 7 bases separated the two germline ends. Germline CDR1 is SGHDT and CDR2 is YYEEEE. CDR3 length: 14 residues. This CDR3 reads CASSLEDSSYEQYF. As DNA, the CDR3 is TGTGCCAGCAGCTTGGAGGACAGCTCCTACGAGCAGTACTTC.

The genes are TRBV11-2 and TRBJ2-2; perhaps TRBD2 as D (6 bases). The CDR3 runs to 14 residues. V lost 3 bases, J lost 3 bases, and 8 bases lay in between. The V gene's germline CDR1 is SGHAT and CDR2 FQNNGV. The CDR3 DNA is TGTGCCAGCAGCTTCCCTAGCGACACCGGGGAGCTGTTTTTT. Amino acids: CASSFPSDTGELFF. Together with reference TRBV11-2 and TRBJ2-2, the CDR3 gives the full variable domain: EAGVAQSPRYKIIEKRQSVAFWCNPISGHATLYWYQQILGQGPKLLIQFQNNGVVDDSQLPKDRFSAERLKGVDSTLKIQPAKLEDSAVYLCASSFPSDTGELFFGEGSRLTVL.

The V and J genes are TRBV4-1 and TRBJ2-1; TRBD2 matches at 9 bases. After removal of 0 bases from V and 6 bases from J, the junction contained 9 bases not matched to a gene. The CDR3 extends over 17 amino acids. The germline V gene has CDR1 MGHRA and CDR2 YSYEKL. The CDR3 loop is CASSQEGGLATSNEQFF. The DNA for the CDR3 is TGCGCCAGCAGCCAAGAGGGGGGACTAGCCACCAGCAATGAGCAGTTCTTC.

Regarding this clone: The same CDR3 can be traced to other DNA sequences in this sample. This chain links TRBV28 with TRBJ2-7, with 7 bases aligning to TRBD1. CDR1 is MDHEN and CDR2 is SYDVKM in the germline V gene. The V and J ends lost 5 bases and 5 bases, in that order; junction bases with no gene match: 6. This CDR3 is 13 amino acids long. The CDR3 loop reads CASSPQGTHEQYF. In nucleotides, the CDR3 is TGTGCCAGCAGTCCACAGGGGACCCACGAGCAGTACTTC.

The chain employs TRBV28 and TRBJ1-2; D remains ambiguous. Deletions cut 7 bases from V and 2 bases from J, with 8 bases between. CDR1 and CDR2 from the germline V gene are MDHEN and SYDVKM. The CDR3 is 12 amino acids. In DNA, the CDR3 is TGTGCCAGCAATCGGGAAAACTATGGCTACACCTTC. It is translated as CASNRENYGYTF.

J is TRBJ1-1 and V is TRBV11-2; D is unclear. The germline V gene encodes CDR1 SGHAT and CDR2 FQNNGV. V lost 7 bases and J 2 bases, leaving 11 bases between the germline ends. This CDR3 is built from 13 residues. CDR3 amino acids: CASTHPVNTEAFF. The CDR3 region has the DNA TGTGCCAGCACCCATCCAGTAAACACTGAAGCTTTCTTT.

The rearrangement uses TRBV4-1 and TRBJ2-7, with unresolved D. The CDR3 loop spans 14 amino acids. Trimming stripped 0 bases from V and 5 bases from J, with 11 bases between. Germline CDR1 is MGHRA and CDR2 is YSYEKL. The CDR3 coding sequence is TGCGCCAGCAGCCAAGAACGGGTTTCGGACGAGCAGTACTTC. It encodes CASSQERVSDEQYF.

This clone has a single count. The chain employs TRBV4-3 and TRBJ2-5; tentative D call: TRBD1 (6 bases). The germline V gene has CDR1 LGHNA and CDR2 YSLEER. Trimming took 0 bases from V and 1 from J, leaving 9 bases between them. The length of the CDR3 is 15 residues. CDR3 DNA sequence: TGCGCCAGCAGCCAAGATACAGGGTCCCAAGAGACCCAGTACTTC. It translates to CASSQDTGSQETQYF.

The chain employs TRBV28 and TRBJ1-6; D possibly corresponds to TRBD1 (5 bases). This CDR3 comprises 16 residues. Trimming left V 8 bases short and J 9 bases short, with 23 bases between. The germline V gene has CDR1 MDHEN and CDR2 SYDVKM. CDR3 residues: CASSPWQGSSASPLHF. CDR3 DNA: TGTGCCAGCTCCCCGTGGCAGGGCAGCTCCGCTTCACCCCTCCACTTT. Full variable domain (remainder filled in from reference TRBV28 and TRBJ1-6): DVKVTQSSRYLVKRTGEKVFLECVQDMDHENMFWYRQDPGLGLRLIYFSYDVKMKEKGDIPEGYSVSREKKERFSLILESASTNQTSMYLCASSPWQGSSASPLHFGNGTRLTVT.

The genes are TRBV18 and TRBJ1-2; D is unresolved. The CDR3 is 12 amino acids. Germline V gene lookup returns CDR1 KGHSH and CDR2 LQKENI. Trimming took 6 bases from V and 8 from J, leaving 13 bases between them. As DNA, the CDR3 is TGTGCCAGCTCCGGATGGGGAGGGGGCTACACCTTC. Encoded protein: CASSGWGGGYTF. The full variable domain, rest sourced from reference TRBV18 and TRBJ1-2, is NAGVMQNPRHLVRRRGQEARLRCSPMKGHSHVYWYRQLPEEGLKFMVYLQKENIIDESGMPKERFSAEFPKEGPSILRIQQVVRGDSAAYFCASSGWGGGYTFGSGTRLTVV.

CDR3 protein: CASSSTGASMNTEAFF. In DNA, the CDR3 is TGTGCCAGCAGTTCAACAGGGGCCTCCATGAACACTGAAGCTTTCTTT. The chain combines TRBV28 with TRBJ1-1, with 7 bases aligning to TRBD1. CDR3 length equals 16 residues. Germline V lookup: CDR1 MDHEN, CDR2 SYDVKM. J was trimmed by 0 bases and V by 4 bases; bases with no gene match: 8.

The V gene is TRBV10-3, the J gene TRBJ1-5; TRBD1 might be the D (6 bases). Germline lookup yields CDR1 ENHRY and CDR2 SYGVKD. Trimming cost V 5 bases and J 1 base, with 12 bases left between them. This CDR3 comprises 15 residues. The CDR3 sequence is CAISSQGHSNQPQHF. The CDR3 DNA sequence: TGTGCCATCAGTTCGCAGGGACACAGCAATCAGCCCCAGCATTTT.

The genes are TRBV5-1 and TRBJ1-2; D is possibly TRBD1 (5 bases). In germline, CDR1 is SGHRS, CDR2 YFSETQ. Trimming took off 5 bases at V and 8 bases at J, with 10 bases between the two ends. The CDR3 sequence is 11 residues long. The CDR3 bases are TGCGCCAGCAGACGGGACTGGGGCTACACCTTC. This sequence encodes CASRRDWGYTF.

Turning to this clone: This CDR3 is also generated by other DNA sequences in the sample. The chain couples TRBV28 to TRBJ1-2; D may be TRBD1 (5 bases). Deletions cut 3 bases from V and 3 bases from J, with 8 bases between. Germline-derived CDR1 and CDR2 are MDHEN and SYDVKM. The CDR3 loop spans 13 amino acids. In DNA form, the CDR3 reads TGTGCCAGCAGTTTTGGAGGGGACTATGGCTACACCTTC. Translation: CASSFGGDYGYTF.

This clone was picked up a small number of times. This sample also contains other DNA sequences that code for the same CDR3. CDR3 bases: TGTGCCAGCAGCTTACAGGGAACTGGAAACACCATATATTTT. Its protein is CASSLQGTGNTIYF. The chain carries TRBV9 and TRBJ1-3; TRBD1 might be the D (6 bases). Trimming cost V 4 bases and J 2 bases, with 10 bases left between them. The CDR3 sequence is 14 residues long. Germline CDR1 reads SGDLS; CDR2 reads YYNGEE.

The chain joins TRBV10-3 to TRBJ2-7, with D hard to call. In germline, CDR1 is ENHRY, CDR2 SYGVKD. V dropped 3 bases and J dropped 3 bases, with 6 bases sitting between them. The CDR3 runs 12 residues. The CDR3 region has the DNA TGTGCCATCAGTGACCAGAACTACGAGCAGTACTTC. Protein sequence: CAISDQNYEQYF.

The chain has TRBV11-3 and TRBJ1-6; TRBD1 aligns across 7 bases. Per germline, CDR1 SGHNT and CDR2 YENEEA. This CDR3 comprises 14 residues. Trimming cost V 5 bases and J 7 bases; bases outside gene matches: 5. Written as DNA, the CDR3 is TGTGCCAGCAGCGTGACAGGGACCAATTCACCCCTCCACTTT. Translating it yields CASSVTGTNSPLHF.

The gene calls are TRBV10-3 and TRBJ1-6; the D gene is possibly TRBD1 (6 bases). Germline lookup yields CDR1 ENHRY and CDR2 SYGVKD. The V end lost 2 bases, the J end lost 6 bases, and 8 bases lay between the germline ends. The CDR3 runs 14 residues. The CDR3 nucleotides read TGTGCCATCAGTGAGGGACAGCGTAATTCACCCCTCCACTTT. Translating gives CAISEGQRNSPLHF.

This clone was picked up one time. V usage is TRBV2 and J usage is TRBJ1-1; 8 bases match TRBD1. V was clipped by 4 bases and J by 3 bases; unmatched bases: 7. CDR1 is SNHLY and CDR2 is FYNNEI in the germline V gene. The CDR3 extends over 15 amino acids. CDR3 region: CASSGWTGMDTEAFF. In nucleotides, the CDR3 is TGTGCCAGCAGTGGATGGACAGGGATGGACACTGAAGCTTTCTTT.

The V gene is TRBV25-1, the J gene TRBJ2-1, with a weak D call TRBD1 (5 bases). Germline CDR1 reads MGHDK; CDR2 reads SYGVNS. The CDR3 consists of 14 residues. Trimming cost V 4 bases and J 2 bases, with 9 bases left between them. The CDR3: CASSGQGPYNEQFF. CDR3 bases: TGTGCCAGCAGTGGGCAGGGTCCCTACAATGAGCAGTTCTTC. Complete variable domain (other parts from reference TRBV25-1 and TRBJ2-1): EADIYQTPRYLVIGTGKKITLECSQTMGHDKMYWYQQDPGMELHLIHYSYGVNSTEKGDLSSESTVSRIRTEHFPLTLESARPSHTSQYLCASSGQGPYNEQFFGPGTRLTVL.

CDR3 DNA sequence: TGTGCCAGCACCCCGACGGGGAGTTATGGCTACACCTTC. Translated: CASTPTGSYGYTF. The V and J genes are TRBV12-3 or TRBV12-4 and TRBJ1-2; D ambiguous. Deletions cut 7 bases from V and 5 bases from J, with 14 bases between. CDR3 length equals 13 residues.

V usage is TRBV5-1 and J usage is TRBJ1-2; D remains ambiguous. The germline V gene encodes CDR1 SGHRS and CDR2 YFSETQ. The CDR3 length is 13 residues. Trimming took off 3 bases at V and 4 bases at J, with 10 bases between the two ends. The CDR3 coding sequence is TGCGCCAGCAGCTCGGACTGGAGCTATGGCTACACCTTC. Translated, it gives CASSSDWSYGYTF.

V is TRBV28 and J is TRBJ2-2, with a tentative D call TRBD1 (6 bases). Trimming pared 7 bases from V and 1 base from J, leaving 10 bases between. This CDR3 contains 14 residues. CDR1 MDHEN and CDR2 SYDVKM come from the germline V gene. The CDR3 region has the DNA TGTGCCAGCATAAACAGGGTGAACACCGGGGAGCTGTTTTTT. This encodes CASINRVNTGELFF.

This chain links TRBV19 with TRBJ2-1; 12 nucleotides agree with TRBD2. V dropped 4 bases and J dropped 9; count of bases not matched to a gene: 10. Germline CDR1 reads LNHDA; CDR2 reads SQIVND (reference sequence). This CDR3 comprises 16 residues. The CDR3 here is CASSTQLAGGSGEQFF. The CDR3 DNA is TGTGCCAGTAGTACTCAGCTAGCGGGAGGGAGTGGTGAGCAGTTCTTC.

The rearrangement uses TRBV5-4 and TRBJ2-1; the D is unclear. The CDR3 sequence is 11 residues long. Per germline, CDR1 SGHNT and CDR2 YYREEE (reference sequence). Trimming shortened V by 5 bases and J by 6 bases, and 6 bases separated the two germline ends. CDR3 DNA sequence: TGTGCCAGCAGTTTTCTCAATGAGCAGTTCTTC. Its protein is CASSFLNEQFF.

Here the CDR3 DNA reads TGCGCCAGCAGCTCGGATACAGGGGGCAGCGGTGGCTACACCTTC. This gives the protein CASSSDTGGSGGYTF. This chain joins TRBV5-1 and TRBJ1-2, with 9 bases identical to TRBD1. This CDR3 region has 15 residues. The trim removed 3 bases at V and 7 bases at J, leaving 10 bases unmatched. Germline CDR1 and CDR2: SGHRS and YFSETQ. Looking up the rest from reference TRBV5-1 and TRBJ1-2 gives the full variable domain: KAGVTQTPRYLIKTRGQQVTLSCSPISGHRSVSWYQQTPGQGLQFLFEYFSETQRNKGNFPGRFSGRQFSNSRSEMNVSTLELGDSALYLCASSSDTGGSGGYTFGSGTRLTVV.

The J gene is TRBJ1-4, the V gene TRBV5-1, with D possibly matching TRBD1 (5 bases). Per the germline V gene, CDR1 is SGHRS and CDR2 is YFSETQ. V lost 4 bases and J 0 bases, leaving 13 bases between the germline ends. There are 16 residues in the CDR3. CDR3 in amino acids: CASSGGKGSTNEKLFF. The CDR3 DNA reads as TGCGCCAGCAGCGGTGGAAAGGGGTCAACTAATGAAAAACTGTTTTTT.

The chain is built from TRBV5-6 and TRBJ1-1; D might be TRBD1 (6 bases). Trimming shortened V by 2 bases and J by 7 bases, and 15 bases separated the two germline ends. This CDR3 contains 14 residues. CDR1 is SGHDT, CDR2 YYEEEE, per germline. The CDR3 DNA is TGTGCCAGCAGCTTACGGGGGGCTCGGAGTGAAGCTTTCTTT. This codes for CASSLRGARSEAFF.

This chain joins TRBV5-5 and TRBJ1-2, with TRBD1 matching 12 bases. CDR1 and CDR2 (germline): SGHKS, YYEKEE (reference sequence). This CDR3 spans 15 amino acids. V gave up 0 bases and J gave up 9 bases; unmatched junction bases: 6. The chain's CDR3 is CASSLVTGTGGRYTF. The CDR3 bases are TGTGCCAGCAGCTTGGTTACCGGGACAGGGGGCCGCTACACCTTC.